This T cell receptor beta chain was found in a study of neurological immune-mediated disorders. V was trimmed by 4 bases and J by 4 bases, leaving 12 bases between them. The V gene's germline CDR1 is WSHSY and CDR2 SAAADI. The CDR3 contains 14 residues. This clonotype was seen repeatedly, ten times or more. The target antigen is unknown. MiXCR was run by TCRdb on the 5' RACE reads, yielding one entry per CDR3 protein. The profile shows over 45,000 distinct CDR3 sequences, around 3.8% of them singletons. The sorted libraries were made from approximately 1 million CD4+ or CD8+ T cells. Study-level results: Phylogenetic analysis grouped 18 of 34 multiple sclerosis patients' repertoires together, suggesting a possible repertoire signature.

V gene TRBV10-2 combines with J gene TRBJ2-3; D unclear. What was sequenced was CD4+ T cells from blood. The receptor comes from a woman aged 40 to 49 with multiple sclerosis. CDR3 residues: CASSGRSAADTQYF. For the CDR3, the DNA is TGCGCCAGCAGTGGGCGGTCCGCGGCAGATACGCAGTATTTT.